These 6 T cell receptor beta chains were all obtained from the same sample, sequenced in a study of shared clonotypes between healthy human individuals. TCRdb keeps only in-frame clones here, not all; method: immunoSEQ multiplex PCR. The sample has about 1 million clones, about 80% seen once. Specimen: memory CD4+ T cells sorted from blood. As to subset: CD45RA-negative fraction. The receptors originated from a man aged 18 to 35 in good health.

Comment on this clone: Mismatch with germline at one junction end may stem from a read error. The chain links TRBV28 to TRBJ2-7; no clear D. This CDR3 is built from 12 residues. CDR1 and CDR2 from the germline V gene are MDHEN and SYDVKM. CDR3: CASSVTKTAPNF. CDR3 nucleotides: TGTGCCAGCAGCGTTACAAAGACTGCCCCGAACTTC.

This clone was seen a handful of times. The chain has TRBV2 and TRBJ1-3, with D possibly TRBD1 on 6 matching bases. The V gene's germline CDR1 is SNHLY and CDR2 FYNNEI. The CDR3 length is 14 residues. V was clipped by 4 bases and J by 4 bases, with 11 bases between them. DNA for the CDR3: TGTGCCAGCAGTGCAGACAGGATCGGAAACACCATATATTTT. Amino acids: CASSADRIGNTIYF.

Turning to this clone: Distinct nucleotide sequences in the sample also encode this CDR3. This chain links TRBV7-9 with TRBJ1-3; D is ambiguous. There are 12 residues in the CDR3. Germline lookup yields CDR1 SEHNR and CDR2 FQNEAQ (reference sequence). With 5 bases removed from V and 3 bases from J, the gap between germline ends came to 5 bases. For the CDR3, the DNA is TGTGCCAGCAGCCCTAGTGGAAACACCATATATTTT. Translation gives CASSPSGNTIYF.

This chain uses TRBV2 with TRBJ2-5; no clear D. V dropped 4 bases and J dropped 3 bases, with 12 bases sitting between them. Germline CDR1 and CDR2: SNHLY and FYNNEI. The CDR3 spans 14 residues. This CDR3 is CASSGRVAEETQYF. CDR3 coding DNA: TGTGCCAGCAGTGGCCGGGTCGCGGAAGAGACCCAGTACTTC.

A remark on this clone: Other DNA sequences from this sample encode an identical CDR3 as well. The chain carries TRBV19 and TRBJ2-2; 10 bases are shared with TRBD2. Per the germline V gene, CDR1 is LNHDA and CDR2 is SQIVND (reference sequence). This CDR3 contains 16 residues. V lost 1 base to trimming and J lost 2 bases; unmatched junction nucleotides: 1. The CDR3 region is CASSIVAGGNTGELFF. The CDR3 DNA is TGTGCCAGTAGTATAGTAGCGGGGGGCAACACCGGGGAGCTGTTTTTT.

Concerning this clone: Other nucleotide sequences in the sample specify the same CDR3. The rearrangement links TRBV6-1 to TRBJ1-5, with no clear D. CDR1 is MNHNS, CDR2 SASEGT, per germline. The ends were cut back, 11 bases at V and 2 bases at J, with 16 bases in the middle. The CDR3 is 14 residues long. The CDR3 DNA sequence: TGTGCCTCATCTGAAACGGGCCGCAATCAGCCCCAGCATTTT. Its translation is CASSETGRNQPQHF.